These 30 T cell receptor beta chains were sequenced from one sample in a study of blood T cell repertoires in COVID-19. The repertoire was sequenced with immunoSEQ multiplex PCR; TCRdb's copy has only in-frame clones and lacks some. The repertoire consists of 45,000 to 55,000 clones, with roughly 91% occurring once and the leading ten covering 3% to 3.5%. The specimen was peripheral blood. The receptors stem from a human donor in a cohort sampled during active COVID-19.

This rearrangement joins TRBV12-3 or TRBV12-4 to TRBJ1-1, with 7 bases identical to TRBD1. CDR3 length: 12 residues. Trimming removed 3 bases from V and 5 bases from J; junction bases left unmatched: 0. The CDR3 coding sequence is TGTGCCAGCAGTTTGACAGGGACTGAAGCTTTCTTT. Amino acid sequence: CASSLTGTEAFF.

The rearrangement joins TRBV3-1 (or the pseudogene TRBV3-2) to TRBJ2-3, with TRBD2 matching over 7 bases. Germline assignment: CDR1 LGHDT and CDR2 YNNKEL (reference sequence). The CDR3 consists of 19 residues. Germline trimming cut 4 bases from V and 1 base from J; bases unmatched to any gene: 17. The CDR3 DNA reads TGTGCCAGCAGCCCCCCCGGGACGGGAGTGGGGGGGGGCACAGATACGCAGTATTTT. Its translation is CASSPPGTGVGGGTDTQYF.

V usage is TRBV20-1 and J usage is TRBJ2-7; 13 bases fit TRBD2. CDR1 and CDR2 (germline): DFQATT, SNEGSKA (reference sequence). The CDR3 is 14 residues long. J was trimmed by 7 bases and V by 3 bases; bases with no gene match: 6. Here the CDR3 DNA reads TGCAGTGCTAGTTCTGGACTAGCGGGAGAGGAGCAGTACTTC. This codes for CSASSGLAGEEQYF.

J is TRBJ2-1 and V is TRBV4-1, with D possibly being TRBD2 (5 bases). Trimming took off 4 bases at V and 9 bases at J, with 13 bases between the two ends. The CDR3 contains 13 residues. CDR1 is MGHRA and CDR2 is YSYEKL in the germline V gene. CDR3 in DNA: TGCGCCAGCAGCCCTACTAGTCGGGTTGAGCAGTTCTTC. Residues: CASSPTSRVEQFF.

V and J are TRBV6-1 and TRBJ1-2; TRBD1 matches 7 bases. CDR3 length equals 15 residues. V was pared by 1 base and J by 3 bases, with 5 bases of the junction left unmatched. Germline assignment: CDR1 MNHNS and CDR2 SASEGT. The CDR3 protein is CASSEDKQGYYGYTF. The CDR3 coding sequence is TGTGCCAGCAGTGAAGATAAACAGGGGTACTATGGCTACACCTTC.

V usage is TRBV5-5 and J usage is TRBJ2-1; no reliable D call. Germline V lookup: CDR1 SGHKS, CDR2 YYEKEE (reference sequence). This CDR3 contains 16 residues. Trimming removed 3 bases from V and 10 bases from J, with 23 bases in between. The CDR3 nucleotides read TGTGCCAGCAGCTCCTTTAGTTGGGCCTTGGATGGGGAGCAGTTCTTC. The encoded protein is CASSSFSWALDGEQFF.

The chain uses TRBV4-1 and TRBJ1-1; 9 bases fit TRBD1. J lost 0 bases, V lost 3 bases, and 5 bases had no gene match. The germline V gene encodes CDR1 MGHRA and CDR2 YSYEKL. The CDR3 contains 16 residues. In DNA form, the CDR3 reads TGCGCCAGCAGCCACCCGGGACAGGGCATGAACACTGAAGCTTTCTTT. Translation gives CASSHPGQGMNTEAFF.

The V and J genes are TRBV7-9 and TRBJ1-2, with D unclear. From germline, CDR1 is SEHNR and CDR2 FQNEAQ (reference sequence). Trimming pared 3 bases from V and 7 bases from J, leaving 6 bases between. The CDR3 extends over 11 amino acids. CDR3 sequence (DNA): TGTGCCAGCAGCTTGGAGGGTGGCTACACCTTC. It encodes CASSLEGGYTF.

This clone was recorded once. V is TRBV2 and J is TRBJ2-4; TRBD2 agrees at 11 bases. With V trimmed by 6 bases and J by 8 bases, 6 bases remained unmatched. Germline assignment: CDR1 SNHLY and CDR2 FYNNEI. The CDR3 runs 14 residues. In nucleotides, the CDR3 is TGTGCCAGCAGGTTACTAGCGGGAGTAGACATTCAGTACTTC. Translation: CASRLLAGVDIQYF.

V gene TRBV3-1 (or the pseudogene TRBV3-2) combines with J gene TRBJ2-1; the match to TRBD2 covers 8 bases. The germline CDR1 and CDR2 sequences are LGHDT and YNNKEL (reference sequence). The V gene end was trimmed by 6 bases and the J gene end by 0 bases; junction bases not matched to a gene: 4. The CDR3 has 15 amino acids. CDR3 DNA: TGTGCCAGCAGAACTAGCGGAAGCTCCTACAATGAGCAGTTCTTC. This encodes CASRTSGSSYNEQFF.

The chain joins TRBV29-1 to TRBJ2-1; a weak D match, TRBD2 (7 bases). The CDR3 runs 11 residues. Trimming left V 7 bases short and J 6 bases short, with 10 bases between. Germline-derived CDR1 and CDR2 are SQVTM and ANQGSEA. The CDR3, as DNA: TGCAGCGGGGGGGGCAGCAATGAGCAGTTCTTC. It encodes CSGGGSNEQFF.

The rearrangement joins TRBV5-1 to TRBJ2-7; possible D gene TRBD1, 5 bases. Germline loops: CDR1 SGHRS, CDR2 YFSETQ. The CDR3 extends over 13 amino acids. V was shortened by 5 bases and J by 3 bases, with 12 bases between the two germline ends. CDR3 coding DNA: TGCGCCAGCAGACTCGACAGCCTCTACGAGCAGTACTTC. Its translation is CASRLDSLYEQYF.

CDR3 amino acids: CASSLTSGISYEQYF. The CDR3 DNA reads TGCGCCAGCAGCTTGACTAGCGGGATTTCGTACGAGCAGTACTTC. J is TRBJ2-7 and V is TRBV5-1; 10 nucleotides align to TRBD2. V lost 1 base and J lost 4; bases outside the gene matches: 5. The germline V gene encodes CDR1 SGHRS and CDR2 YFSETQ. The CDR3 has 15 residues.

For the CDR3, the DNA is TGCGCCAGCAGCCCACGGGGGGAAGCGAACACTGAAGCTTTCTTT. This translates into CASSPRGEANTEAFF. This chain connects TRBV5-1 to TRBJ1-1; D is perhaps TRBD1 (5 bases). V lost 4 bases to trimming and J lost 1 base, with 14 bases between them. The CDR3 runs to 15 residues. Germline V gene lookup returns CDR1 SGHRS and CDR2 YFSETQ.

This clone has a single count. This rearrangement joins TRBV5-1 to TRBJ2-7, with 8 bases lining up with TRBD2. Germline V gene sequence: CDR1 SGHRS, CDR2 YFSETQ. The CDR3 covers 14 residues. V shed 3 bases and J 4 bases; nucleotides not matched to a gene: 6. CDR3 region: CASSSGLAGYEQYF. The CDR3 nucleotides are TGCGCCAGCAGCTCGGGGTTAGCGGGGTACGAGCAGTACTTC.

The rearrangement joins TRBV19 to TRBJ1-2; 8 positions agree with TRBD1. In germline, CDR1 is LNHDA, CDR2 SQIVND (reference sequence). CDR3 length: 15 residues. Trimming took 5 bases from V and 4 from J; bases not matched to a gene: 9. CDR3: CASSSDAGGGYGYTF. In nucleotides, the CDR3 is TGTGCCAGTAGTTCCGACGCAGGGGGCGGCTATGGCTACACCTTC. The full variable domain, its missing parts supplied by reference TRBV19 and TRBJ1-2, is DGGITQSPKYLFRKEGQNVTLSCEQNLNHDAMYWYRQDPGQGLRLIYYSQIVNDFQKGDIAEGYSVSREKKESFPLTVTSAQKNPTAFYLCASSSDAGGGYGYTFGSGTRLTVV.

The CDR3 spells CASSPVGHGRMNTEAFF. CDR3 bases: TGTGCCAGCTCACCGGTCGGACACGGTCGCATGAACACTGAAGCTTTCTTT. The J gene is TRBJ1-1, the V gene TRBV18; possible D gene TRBD1, 5 bases. V lost 3 bases, J lost 0 bases, and 17 bases lay in between. The germline V gene encodes CDR1 KGHSH and CDR2 LQKENI. The CDR3 length is 17 residues.

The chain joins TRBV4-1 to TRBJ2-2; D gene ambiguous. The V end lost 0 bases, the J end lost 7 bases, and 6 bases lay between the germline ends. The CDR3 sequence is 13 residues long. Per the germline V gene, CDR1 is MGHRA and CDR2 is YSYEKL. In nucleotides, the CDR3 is TGCGCCAGCAGCCAAGAATGGAGCGGGGAGCTGTTTTTT. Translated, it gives CASSQEWSGELFF.

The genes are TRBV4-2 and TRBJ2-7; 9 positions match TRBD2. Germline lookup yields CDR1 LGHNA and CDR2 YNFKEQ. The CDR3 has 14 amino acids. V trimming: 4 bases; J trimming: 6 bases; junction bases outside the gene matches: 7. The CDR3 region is CASSPPGLASEQYF. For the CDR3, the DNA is TGTGCCAGCAGCCCGCCGGGACTAGCTTCCGAGCAGTACTTC.

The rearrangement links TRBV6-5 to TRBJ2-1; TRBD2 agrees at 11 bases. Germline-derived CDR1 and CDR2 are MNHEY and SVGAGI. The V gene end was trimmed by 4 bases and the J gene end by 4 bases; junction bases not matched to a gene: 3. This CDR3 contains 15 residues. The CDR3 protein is CASSLLAGVYNEQFF. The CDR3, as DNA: TGTGCCAGCAGTTTACTAGCGGGAGTATACAATGAGCAGTTCTTC.

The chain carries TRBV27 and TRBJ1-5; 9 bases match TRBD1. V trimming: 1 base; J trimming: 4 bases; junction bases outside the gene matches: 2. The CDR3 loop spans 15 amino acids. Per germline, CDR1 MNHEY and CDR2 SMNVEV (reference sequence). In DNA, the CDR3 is TGTGCCAGCAGTTTATTGGGACAGGGTAATCAGCCCCAGCATTTT. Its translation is CASSLLGQGNQPQHF.

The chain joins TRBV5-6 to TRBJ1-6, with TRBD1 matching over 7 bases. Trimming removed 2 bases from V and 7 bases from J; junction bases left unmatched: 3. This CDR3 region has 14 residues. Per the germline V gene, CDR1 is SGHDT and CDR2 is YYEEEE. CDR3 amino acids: CASSLGGGNSPLHF. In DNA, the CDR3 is TGTGCCAGCAGCTTAGGGGGCGGGAATTCACCCCTCCACTTT.

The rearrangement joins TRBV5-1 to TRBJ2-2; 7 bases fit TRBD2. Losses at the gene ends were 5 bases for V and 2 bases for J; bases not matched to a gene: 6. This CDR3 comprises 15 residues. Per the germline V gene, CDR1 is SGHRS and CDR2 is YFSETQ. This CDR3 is CASRSTSYNTGELFF. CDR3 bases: TGCGCCAGCAGATCGACTAGCTATAACACCGGGGAGCTGTTTTTT. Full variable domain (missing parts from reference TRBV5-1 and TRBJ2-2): KAGVTQTPRYLIKTRGQQVTLSCSPISGHRSVSWYQQTPGQGLQFLFEYFSETQRNKGNFPGRFSGRQFSNSRSEMNVSTLELGDSALYLCASRSTSYNTGELFFGEGSRLTVL.

The CDR3 DNA reads as TGTGCCAGCAGCCGGGACCTAGCGGGAGGAGGACAAGAGACCCAGTACTTC. This encodes CASSRDLAGGGQETQYF. This chain joins TRBV4-2 and TRBJ2-5; 11 bases line up with TRBD2. The V segment lost 4 bases and the J segment 2 bases; nucleotides outside the gene matches: 9. Per the germline V gene, CDR1 is LGHNA and CDR2 is YNFKEQ. The CDR3 consists of 17 residues.

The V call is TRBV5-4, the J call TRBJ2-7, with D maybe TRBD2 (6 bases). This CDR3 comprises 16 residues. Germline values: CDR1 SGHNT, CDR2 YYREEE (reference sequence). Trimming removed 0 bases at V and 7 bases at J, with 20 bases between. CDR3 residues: CASSLGGLSSSQEQYF. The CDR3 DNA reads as TGTGCCAGCAGCTTGGGGGGACTCTCATCGTCCCAGGAGCAGTACTTC.

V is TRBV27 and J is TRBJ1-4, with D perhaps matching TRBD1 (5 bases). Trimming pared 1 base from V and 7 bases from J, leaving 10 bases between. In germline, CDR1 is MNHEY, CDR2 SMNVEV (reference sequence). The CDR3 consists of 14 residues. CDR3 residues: CASSLFPGPEKLFF. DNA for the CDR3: TGTGCCAGCAGTTTATTCCCAGGGCCTGAAAAACTGTTTTTT.

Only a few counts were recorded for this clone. As DNA, the CDR3 is TGTGCCAGTAGTATCCCCCGAGCGGGCTACACCTTC. Its protein product is CASSIPRAGYTF. The chain is built from TRBV19 and TRBJ1-2; no reliable D call. Trimming pared 3 bases from V and 8 bases from J, leaving 10 bases between. Germline CDR1 and CDR2: LNHDA and SQIVND (reference sequence). The CDR3 length is 12 residues.

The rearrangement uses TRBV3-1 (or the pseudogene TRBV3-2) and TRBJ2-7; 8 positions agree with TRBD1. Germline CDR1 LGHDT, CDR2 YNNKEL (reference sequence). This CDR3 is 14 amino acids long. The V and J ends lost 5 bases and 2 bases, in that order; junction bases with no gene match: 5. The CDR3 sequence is CASSVRDRTYEQYF. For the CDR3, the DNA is TGTGCCAGCAGCGTTCGGGACAGGACCTACGAGCAGTACTTC.

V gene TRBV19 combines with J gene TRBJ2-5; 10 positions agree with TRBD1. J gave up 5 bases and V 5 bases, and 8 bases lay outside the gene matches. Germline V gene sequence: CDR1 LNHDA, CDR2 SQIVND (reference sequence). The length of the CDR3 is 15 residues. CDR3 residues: CASSPVTGGFETQYF. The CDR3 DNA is TGTGCCAGTAGTCCGGTGACAGGGGGCTTCGAGACCCAGTACTTC.

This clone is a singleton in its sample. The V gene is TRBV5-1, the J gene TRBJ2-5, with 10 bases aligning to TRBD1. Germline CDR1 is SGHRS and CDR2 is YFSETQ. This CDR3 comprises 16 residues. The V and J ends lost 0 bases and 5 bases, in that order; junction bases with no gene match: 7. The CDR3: CASSLAGTGVSETQYF. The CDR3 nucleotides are TGCGCCAGCAGCTTGGCCGGGACAGGGGTTTCGGAGACCCAGTACTTC. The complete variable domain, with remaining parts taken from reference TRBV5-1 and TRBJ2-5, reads KAGVTQTPRYLIKTRGQQVTLSCSPISGHRSVSWYQQTPGQGLQFLFEYFSETQRNKGNFPGRFSGRQFSNSRSEMNVSTLELGDSALYLCASSLAGTGVSETQYFGPGTRLLVL.